This T cell receptor (beta chain) was captured by sequencing in a study of human T cells and chemical hapten exposure (dated by TCRdb to 2020 to 2022). Broadly, across the study: For sensitization, 2% DPC in acetone was applied to a 2 cm by 2 cm area of upper inner arm skin. Libraries were pooled for sequencing, and per-sample TCR yields varied mainly because of small differences in library volumes within the pool. Blood samples were taken from patients before sensitization (week 0) and at 2, 6 and about 24 weeks after DPC sensitization. This study followed changes in the peripheral blood TCR repertoire in vivo during primary and secondary sensitization of alopecia patients to the hapten diphenylcyclopropenone (DPC). The patient cohort, mostly female, included alopecia areata with under or over 50% scalp involvement, alopecia totalis and alopecia universalis. Patients additionally received weekly therapeutic DPC doses to the scalp throughout the approximately 22-week study period. Patch testing on the upper back used Finn chambers containing 0.01% DPC, with scoring done after 6 days according to International Contact Dermatitis Research Group standards. For TCR sequencing, blood came from 25 to 35 alopecia patients at anywhere from one to four time points (pre-sensitization, 2, 6 and 24 weeks).

The CDR3 sequence holds 22 residues, the cysteine and phenylalanine included. Only the CDR3 DNA stays, 66 bases, in frame from base 1. Ends trimmed: V by 3 bases, J by 0 bases; bases unmatched to a gene: 15. CDR1 and CDR2, per the germline V gene, are MGHDK and SYGVNS. Results and caveats for the whole study, not just this receptor: The number of PT1 expanded TCRs positively correlated with patch test score, significant at thresholds 8, 16 and 32 but not 4. Because all patients had alopecia, a presumed autoimmune disease, the immune response of the patients might differ from that of healthy individuals. Expanded TCRs formed significantly more large CDR3 similarity clusters than pre-sensitization or healthy control sets, consistent with antigen-driven responses. After repeated subsampling, changes were observed in the strength of the expansion versus patch-test correlation and in the threshold at which the correlation became significant. DPC sensitization did not change how many TCRs were above 1 in 1000 frequency, and no evidence was found of alterations in global repertoire structure.

Read against the paper, the sample's time point label means: patch test 3, about 24 weeks after DPC sensitization. In light of the paper, this sample's treatment or condition label describes: therapeutic diphenylcyclopropenone sensitization with weekly scalp DPC. Blood at each patch-test visit was drawn before the patch test was applied. Patients were eligible if aged 18 to 70, diagnosed with alopecia and judged suitable for DPC therapy, and pregnant patients were excluded. Total RNA was extracted from unfractionated whole blood collected in Tempus Blood RNA tubes. A word on this clonotype: The antigen it recognizes is unknown. Base qualities are missing; no much larger clone stands one base away.

Library preparation used RACE. Sequencing was carried out with a NextSeq 500. During library preparation, unique molecular identifiers were attached to individual cDNA molecules so that TCRs could be counted in a quantitative, reproducible way. From each blood RNA sample, both TCR alpha and TCR beta chains were sequenced. The paper's data handling went like this. Samples had a median of roughly 91,000 TCRs, with a range from about 23,224 to 700,000. The Decombinator software suite was used to annotate the V, J and CDR3 of the TCR reads. For PS versus PT1 abundance plots, all samples were subsampled to the same number of TCRs (28,000). TCRs were defined as expanded if absent before sensitization and observed at least eight times at the 2-week time point. TCRdb ran its own pipeline on the public reads, namely fastp trimming at Q25 and MiXCR clone calling, and kept in-frame beta chains. Entries are consolidated by CDR3 protein sequence, retaining the most common genes and DNA. TCRdb, rather than the study authors, made the V and J calls. The sample table contains fewer than 200,000 distinct CDR3 sequences; only one count was recorded for about 27% of them. Clones ranked in the top ten supply under 2.5% of the sample.

The clonotype comes from a woman aged 18-35 years with alopecia areata. Some clones in this sample may be carry-over from other donors' samples. Sequences were derived from whole blood, sampled in connection with sensitization to the hapten diphenylcyclopropenone (DPC). The chain employs TRBV25-1 and TRBJ2-3; 16 nucleotides in the junction match TRBD2. The bases read TGTGCCAGCAGTGACCCAAGGGGGACTAGCGGGGGGGGACACACTAGCACAGATACGCAGTATTTT. It translates as CASSDPRGTSGGGHTSTDTQYF.